The clone carrying this T cell receptor (beta chain) was picked up a small number of times. No antigen is known for it. The source of the sample is a study of cytomegalovirus exposure and HLA in healthy donors. The CDR3 runs to 15 residues. The germline V gene has CDR1 MNHNY and CDR2 SVGAGI (reference sequence). V gave up 2 bases and J gave up 1 base, with 9 bases separating them. Vbeta (60) and Jbeta (13) primers were used in the PCR. Clones were read by immunoSEQ multiplex PCR, and TCRdb kept only the in-frame ones, dropping some. The sample yields about 160,000 clones, approximately 81% seen once. General study findings and limits: Earlier analysis found most TCR beta V segments productive about 87% or about 30% of the time.

Sequencing was performed on PBMCs. The chain links TRBV6-6 to TRBJ1-5; D is undetermined. This receptor was identified in a male donor in good health and CMV-seronegative. The CDR3 loop reads CASSYGHLSNQPQHF. As DNA, the CDR3 is TGTGCCAGCAGTTACGGGCATCTCAGCAATCAGCCCCAGCATTTT.